A single sample gave rise to the 9 T cell receptor beta chains below, sequenced in a study of technical replicates of blood from several donors. The assay was immunoSEQ multiplex PCR, and TCRdb's table has in-frame clones only and misses some. The repertoire holds 70,000 to 80,000 clones, with about nine tenths as singletons. Sequenced: T cells isolated from PBMCs. These receptors came from a human donor in good health. Some clones in this sample may be carry-over from other donors' samples.

The chain links TRBV6-1 to TRBJ2-7, with 12 bases aligning to TRBD2. Germline V CDR1 and CDR2: MNHNS, SASEGT. V lost 4 bases to trimming and J lost 6 bases; unmatched junction nucleotides: 7. This CDR3 is built from 15 residues. For the CDR3, the DNA is TGTGCCAGCAGTGCTATGACTAGCGGGGGAGGCGAGCAGTACTTC. Translated: CASSAMTSGGGEQYF.

V gene TRBV4-1 combines with J gene TRBJ2-1, with unresolved D. The CDR3 consists of 13 residues. Deletions cut 0 bases from V and 7 bases from J, with 7 bases between. Looked up from germline, CDR1 is MGHRA and CDR2 is YSYEKL. DNA of the CDR3: TGCGCCAGCAGCCAAGATCCTTTGAATGAGCAGTTCTTC. The encoded protein is CASSQDPLNEQFF.

This clone was observed once. The chain carries TRBV5-8 and TRBJ1-1, with 10 bases lining up with TRBD1. Germline values: CDR1 SGHTS, CDR2 YDEGEE. The CDR3 consists of 13 residues. With 4 bases clipped from V and 7 bases from J, the junction kept 4 bases outside the gene matches. The CDR3 protein is CASSLGQGDEAFF. The CDR3 nucleotides are TGTGCCAGCAGCCTCGGACAGGGGGATGAAGCTTTCTTT.

This sequence joins TRBV19 and TRBJ2-2, with D possibly TRBD2 on 5 matching bases. The CDR3 contains 12 residues. With 11 bases removed from V and 0 bases from J, the gap between germline ends came to 7 bases. Germline V gives CDR1 LNHDA, CDR2 SQIVND (reference sequence). The CDR3 protein is CAARANTGELFF. The CDR3 nucleotides read TGTGCCGCGCGGGCGAACACCGGGGAGCTGTTTTTT. The whole variable domain, filled in from reference TRBV19 and TRBJ2-2, reads DGGITQSPKYLFRKEGQNVTLSCEQNLNHDAMYWYRQDPGQGLRLIYYSQIVNDFQKGDIAEGYSVSREKKESFPLTVTSAQKNPTAFYLCAARANTGELFFGEGSRLTVL.

This rearrangement joins TRBV4-1 to TRBJ1-1; TRBD1 agrees at 9 bases. Germline V lookup: CDR1 MGHRA, CDR2 YSYEKL. The CDR3 is 15 residues long. Trimming took 0 bases from V and 4 from J; bases not matched to a gene: 3. This chain's CDR3 is CASSQEGTGSTEAFF. In DNA, the CDR3 is TGCGCCAGCAGCCAAGAAGGGACAGGGAGCACTGAAGCTTTCTTT.

The chain recombines TRBV13 with TRBJ2-7; D possibly corresponds to TRBD2 (6 bases). The length of the CDR3 is 17 residues. Germline CDR1 PRHDT, CDR2 FYEKMQ (reference sequence). V lost 3 bases and J 3 bases, leaving 21 bases between the germline ends. The CDR3 DNA reads TGTGCCAGCAGCTTGGACGGGACTCCCATGGGGCGCTACGAGCAGTACTTC. It is translated as CASSLDGTPMGRYEQYF.

The chain couples TRBV6-1 to TRBJ2-7; 8 bases map to TRBD1. This CDR3 is built from 16 residues. Germline CDR1 and CDR2: MNHNS and SASEGT. Trimming took 2 bases from V and 2 from J; bases not matched to a gene: 8. CDR3 coding DNA: TGTGCCAGCAGTGAACAAGGGAGGACAGGGCCCTACGAGCAGTACTTC. Its protein is CASSEQGRTGPYEQYF.

This clone occurred once. The chain employs TRBV6-5 and TRBJ2-1, with 7 nucleotides matching TRBD2. Germline trimming cut 3 bases from V and 6 bases from J; bases unmatched to any gene: 5. Germline CDR1 MNHEY, CDR2 SVGAGI. CDR3 length: 14 residues. Here the CDR3 DNA reads TGTGCCAGCAGTTATAGCGGGCCAACCAATGAGCAGTTCTTC. It translates to CASSYSGPTNEQFF.

The CDR3 region is CASSLSRVYTEAFF. CDR3 nucleotide sequence: TGTGCCAGCAGCTTGTCCAGGGTCTACACTGAAGCTTTCTTT. The genes are TRBV5-4 and TRBJ1-1, with a tentative D call TRBD1 (5 bases). V was clipped by 1 base and J by 3 bases, with 10 bases between them. The CDR3 totals 14 residues. CDR1 and CDR2 (germline): SGHNT, YYREEE (reference sequence).